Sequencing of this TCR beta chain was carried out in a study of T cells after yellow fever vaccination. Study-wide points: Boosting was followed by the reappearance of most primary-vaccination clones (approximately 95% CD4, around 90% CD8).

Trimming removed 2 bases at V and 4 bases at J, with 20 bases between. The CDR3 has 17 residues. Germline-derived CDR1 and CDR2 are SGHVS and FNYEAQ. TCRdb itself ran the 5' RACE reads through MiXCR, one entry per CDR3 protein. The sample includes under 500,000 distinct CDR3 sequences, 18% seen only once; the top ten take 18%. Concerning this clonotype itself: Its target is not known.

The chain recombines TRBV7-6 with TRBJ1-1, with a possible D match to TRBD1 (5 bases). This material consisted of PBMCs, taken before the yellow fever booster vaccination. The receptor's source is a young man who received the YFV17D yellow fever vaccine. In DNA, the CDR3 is TGTGCCAGCAGCTTAATGTCATTGGGGGTTGGTGGCACTGAAGCTTTCTTT. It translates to CASSLMSLGVGGTEAFF.